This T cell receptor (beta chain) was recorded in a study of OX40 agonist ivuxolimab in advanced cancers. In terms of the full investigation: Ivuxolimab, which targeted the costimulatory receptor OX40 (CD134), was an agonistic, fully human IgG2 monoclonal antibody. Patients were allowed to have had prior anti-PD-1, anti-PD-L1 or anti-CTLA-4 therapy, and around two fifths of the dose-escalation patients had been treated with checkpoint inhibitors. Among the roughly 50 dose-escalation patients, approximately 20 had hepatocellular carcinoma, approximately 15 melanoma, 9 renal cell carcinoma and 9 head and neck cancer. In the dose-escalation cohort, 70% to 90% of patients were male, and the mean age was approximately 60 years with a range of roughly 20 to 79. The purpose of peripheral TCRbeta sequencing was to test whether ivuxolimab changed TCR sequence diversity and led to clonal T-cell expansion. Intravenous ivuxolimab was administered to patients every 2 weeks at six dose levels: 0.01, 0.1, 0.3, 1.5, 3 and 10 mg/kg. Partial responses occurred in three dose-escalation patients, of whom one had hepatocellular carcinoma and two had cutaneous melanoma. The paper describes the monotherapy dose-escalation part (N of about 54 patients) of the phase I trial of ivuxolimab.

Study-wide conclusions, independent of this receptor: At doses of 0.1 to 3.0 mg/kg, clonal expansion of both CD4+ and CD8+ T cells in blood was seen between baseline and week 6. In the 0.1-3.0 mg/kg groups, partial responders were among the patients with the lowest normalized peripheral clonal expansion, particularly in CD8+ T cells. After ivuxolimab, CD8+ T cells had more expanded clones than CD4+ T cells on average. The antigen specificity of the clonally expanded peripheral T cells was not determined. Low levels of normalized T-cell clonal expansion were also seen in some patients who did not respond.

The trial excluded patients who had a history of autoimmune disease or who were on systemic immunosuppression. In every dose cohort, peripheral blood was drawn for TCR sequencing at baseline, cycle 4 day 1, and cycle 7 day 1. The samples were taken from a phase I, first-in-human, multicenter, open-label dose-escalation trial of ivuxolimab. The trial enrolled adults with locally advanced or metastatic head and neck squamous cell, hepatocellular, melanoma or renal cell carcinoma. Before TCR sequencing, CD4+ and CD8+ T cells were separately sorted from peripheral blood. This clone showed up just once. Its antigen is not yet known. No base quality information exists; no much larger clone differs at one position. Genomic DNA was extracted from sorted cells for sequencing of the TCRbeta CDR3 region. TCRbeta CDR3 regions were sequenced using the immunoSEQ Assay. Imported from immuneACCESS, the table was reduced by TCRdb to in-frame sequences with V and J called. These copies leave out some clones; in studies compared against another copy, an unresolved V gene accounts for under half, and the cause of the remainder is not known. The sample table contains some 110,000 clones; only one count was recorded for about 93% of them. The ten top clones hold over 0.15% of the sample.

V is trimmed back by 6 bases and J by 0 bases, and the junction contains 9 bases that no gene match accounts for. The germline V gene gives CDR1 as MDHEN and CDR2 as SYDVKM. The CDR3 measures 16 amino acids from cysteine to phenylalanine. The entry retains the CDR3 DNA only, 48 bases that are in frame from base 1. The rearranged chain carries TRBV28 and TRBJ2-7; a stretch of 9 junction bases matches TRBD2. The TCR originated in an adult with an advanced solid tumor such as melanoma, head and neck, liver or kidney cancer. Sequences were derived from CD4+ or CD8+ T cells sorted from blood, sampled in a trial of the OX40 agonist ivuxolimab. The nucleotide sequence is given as TGTGCCAGCAGCCGCGGGCCTAGCGGGGCCTCCTACGAGCAGTACTTC. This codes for CASSRGPSGASYEQYF.